The rows below give T cell receptor beta chains drawn from one sample of a study of beta chain features in type 1 diabetes. TCRdb keeps only in-frame clones here, not all; method: immunoSEQ multiplex PCR. The sample comprises 300,000 to 350,000 clones, about 13% of which are singletons, and roughly 0.015% rests with the top ten. Sequenced sample: naive CD4+ T cells from blood. Receptors were obtained from a woman under 30 with type 1 diabetes. Each CDR3 is given with its conserved first and last residue. D genes are given only for firm matches. A row's size may be missing; if present it is once, few, many or a size class.

CDR3nt: TGTGCCAGCAGTTTAAGGCTAGCGGGATGGAATGAGCAGTTCTTC
CDR3aa: CASSLRLAGWNEQFF
abundance: -
j_gene: TRBJ2-1
v_gene: TRBV28
d_gene: TRBD2

CDR3nt: TGTGCCAGCAACAATCAAATGCGGAGCGAAGCTTTCTTT
CDR3aa: CASNNQMRSEAFF
abundance: few
j_gene: TRBJ1-1
v_gene: TRBV7-9
d_gene: -

CDR3nt: TGTGCCAGTAGTAACCAGAATAACTATGGCTACACCTTC
CDR3aa: CASSNQNNYGYTF
abundance: few
j_gene: TRBJ1-2
v_gene: TRBV19
d_gene: -

CDR3nt: TGTGCCAGCATTACAACAGGGGGAGCCTACAATGAGCAGTTCTTC
CDR3aa: CASITTGGAYNEQFF
abundance: few
j_gene: TRBJ2-1
v_gene: TRBV6-1
d_gene: TRBD1

CDR3nt: TGTGCCAGCAGCTCCCGACAGGGGGTAAGCAATGAGCAGTTCTTC
CDR3aa: CASSSRQGVSNEQFF
abundance: -
j_gene: TRBJ2-1
v_gene: TRBV5-4
d_gene: TRBD1

CDR3nt: TGTGCCAGCAGCCACCCCGGGACAGGGGGGACAGATACGCAGTATTTT
CDR3aa: CASSHPGTGGTDTQYF
abundance: -
j_gene: TRBJ2-3
v_gene: TRBV4-2
d_gene: TRBD1

CDR3nt: TGCGCCAGCAGCTCACAGGGAAGGAGTACAGATACGCAGTATTTT
CDR3aa: CASSSQGRSTDTQYF
abundance: -
j_gene: TRBJ2-3
v_gene: TRBV5-1
d_gene: -

CDR3nt: TGTGCCAGCATCATCCCCTCAGGGGGCCCCACTGAAGCTTTCTTT
CDR3aa: CASIIPSGGPTEAFF
abundance: few
j_gene: TRBJ1-1
v_gene: TRBV6-6
d_gene: TRBD1

CDR3nt: TGTGCCAGCAGGCTCCGGGACAGTAATACCTACGAGCAGTACTTC
CDR3aa: CASRLRDSNTYEQYF
abundance: -
j_gene: TRBJ2-7
v_gene: TRBV2
d_gene: TRBD1

CDR3nt: TGCGCCAGCAGCCACCTCGACAGGGAGAATGAGCAGTTCTTC
CDR3aa: CASSHLDRENEQFF
abundance: -
j_gene: TRBJ2-1
v_gene: TRBV4-3
d_gene: TRBD1

CDR3nt: TGTGCCAGCAGCATGACAGGGTGGTATGGTGCAGATACGCAGTATTTT
CDR3aa: CASSMTGWYGADTQYF
abundance: -
j_gene: TRBJ2-3
v_gene: TRBV25-1
d_gene: TRBD1